These 10 T cell receptor beta chains came from one sample sequenced in a study of OX40 agonist ivuxolimab in advanced cancers. Using immunoSEQ multiplex PCR, the repertoire was profiled, and TCRdb retains in-frame clones only, with some absent. This table holds roughly 100,000 clones, over 85% found once. Sequencing used CD4+ or CD8+ T cells sorted from blood, obtained in a trial of the OX40 agonist ivuxolimab. These TCRs come from an adult with an advanced solid tumor such as melanoma, head and neck, liver or kidney cancer.

The chain employs TRBV28 and TRBJ2-5; D is undetermined. The CDR3 sequence is 14 residues long. Germline V gene sequence: CDR1 MDHEN, CDR2 SYDVKM. With 1 base removed from V and 3 bases from J, the gap between germline ends came to 9 bases. CDR3 protein: CASSLLAGKETQYF. The CDR3 DNA is TGTGCCAGCAGTTTATTGGCAGGAAAAGAGACCCAGTACTTC. Full variable domain (remainder filled in from reference TRBV28 and TRBJ2-5): DVKVTQSSRYLVKRTGEKVFLECVQDMDHENMFWYRQDPGLGLRLIYFSYDVKMKEKGDIPEGYSVSREKKERFSLILESASTNQTSMYLCASSLLAGKETQYFGPGTRLLVL.

The V and J genes are TRBV7-9 and TRBJ2-1, with D tentatively TRBD1 or TRBD2 (6 bases each). Looked up from germline, CDR1 is SEHNR and CDR2 is FQNEAQ (reference sequence). The CDR3 extends over 15 amino acids. Trimming cost V 6 bases and J 3 bases, with 15 bases left between them. The CDR3 protein is CASREGGFFYNEQFF. In nucleotides, the CDR3 is TGTGCCAGCAGGGAAGGGGGGTTTTTCTACAATGAGCAGTTCTTC.

The chain combines TRBV7-2 with TRBJ2-3, with D tentatively TRBD2 (6 bases). The CDR3 has 13 amino acids. CDR1 SGHTA and CDR2 FQGNSA come from the germline V gene. V was clipped by 3 bases and J by 8 bases, with 12 bases between them. This CDR3 is CASSLRPEGTQYF. In DNA form, the CDR3 reads TGTGCCAGCAGCTTGAGGCCGGAGGGTACGCAGTATTTT.

This clone was recorded only once. The rearrangement links TRBV5-1 to TRBJ1-6; no clear D. The CDR3 extends over 13 amino acids. Germline CDR1 and CDR2: SGHRS and YFSETQ. V lost 0 bases and J 5 bases, leaving 3 bases between the germline ends. The CDR3 DNA sequence: TGCGCCAGCAGCTTGGATAATAATTCACCCCTCCACTTT. Protein: CASSLDNNSPLHF.

CDR3 amino acids: CASTPGRTGNTGELFF. The CDR3 nucleotides read TGTGCCAGCACGCCCGGCCGGACGGGGAACACCGGGGAGCTGTTTTTT. The chain has TRBV27 and TRBJ2-2, with D unresolved. The CDR3 has 16 residues. Germline V gene data show CDR1 as MNHEY and CDR2 as SMNVEV (reference sequence). V shed 7 bases and J shed 1 base, with 16 bases lying between them.

This chain links TRBV5-1 with TRBJ2-7, with 7 bases identical to TRBD2. CDR3 length: 15 amino acids. Per the germline V gene, CDR1 is SGHRS and CDR2 is YFSETQ. Germline trimming cut 5 bases from V and 3 bases from J; bases unmatched to any gene: 11. CDR3 in amino acids: CASRSGPSGNYEQYF. CDR3 sequence (DNA): TGCGCCAGCAGATCGGGGCCTAGCGGAAACTACGAGCAGTACTTC.

Notes on this clone: A read error is likely, as this CDR3 ends without the conserved phenylalanine or tryptophan. In DNA form, the CDR3 reads TGCAGCGTGGGGGACAGTAACTATGGCTACACCCTC. Translated, it gives CSVGDSNYGYTL. The J gene is TRBJ1-2, the V gene TRBV29-1; 7 bases fit TRBD1. V was pared by 6 bases and J by 1 base, with 2 bases of the junction left unmatched. The CDR3 has 12 amino acids. Germline lookup yields CDR1 SQVTM and CDR2 ANQGSEA.

The chain is built from TRBV18 and TRBJ1-2; a possible D gene is TRBD1 (5 bases). The germline gives CDR1 KGHSH, CDR2 LQKENI. The ends were cut back, 0 bases at V and 3 bases at J, with 23 bases in the middle. The CDR3 has 19 amino acids. Here the CDR3 reads CASSPPGGAVWMSDYGYTF. Here the CDR3 DNA reads TGTGCCAGCTCACCACCCGGAGGGGCGGTATGGATGTCGGACTATGGCTACACCTTC.

The chain is built from TRBV18 and TRBJ1-3; D unresolved. V lost 2 bases, J lost 4 bases, and 9 bases lay in between. This CDR3 has 14 residues. Germline V CDR1 and CDR2: KGHSH, LQKENI. CDR3 in amino acids: CASSPGERGNTIYF. In DNA, the CDR3 is TGTGCCAGCTCACCAGGAGAGAGGGGAAACACCATATATTTT.

The chain uses TRBV23-1 and TRBJ2-1; D unresolved. TRBV23-1 is designated an ORF whose function remains uncertain. CDR3 length: 11 residues. V lost 1 base and J lost 6, with 1 base in between. DNA for the CDR3: TGCGCCAGCAGTCAATTCAATGAGCAGTTCTTC. Its translation: CASSQFNEQFF.